The clone carrying this T cell receptor (beta chain) was counted only a few times. Construction of the TCRbeta library involved unique molecular identifiers. TCRdb ran MiXCR on the PCR reads and lists one entry per CDR3 protein. The table includes around 500,000 distinct CDR3 sequences, around 13% detected once. This specimen comes from a study of T-cell reconstitution after alpha-beta-depleted transplantation in children. The CDR3 consists of 15 residues. Germline lookup yields CDR1 SGHAT and CDR2 FQNNGV. The ends were cut back, 1 base at V and 6 bases at J, with 12 bases in the middle. The sequenced sample was PBMCs from the stem cell graft donor, obtained from the stem cell graft. The clonotype was recovered from a human donor who donated a stem cell graft to a child with combined immunodeficiency. The chain uses TRBV11-2 and TRBJ2-2; unclear D gene. The CDR3 region is CASSLVWGSPGELFF. CDR3 in DNA: TGTGCCAGCAGCTTAGTGTGGGGTTCACCCGGGGAGCTGTTTTTT.